This entry lists 31 T cell receptor beta chains sequenced from one sample in a study of T cell responses to AZD1222 COVID-19 vaccine. Produced via immunoSEQ multiplex PCR; TCRdb's table is partial and in-frame only. Here the sample spans some 200,000 clones, approximately 93% being singletons. The specimen was peripheral blood, collected 28 days after the second AZD1222 dose. All receptors come from an adult who received the AZD1222 COVID-19 vaccine.

The chain links TRBV9 to TRBJ2-1; weak D call: TRBD1 (6 bases). Germline V gives CDR1 SGDLS, CDR2 YYNGEE. The CDR3 loop spans 16 amino acids. The V and J ends lost 4 bases and 4 bases respectively, with 18 bases between them. The CDR3 nucleotides are TGTGCCAGCAGCATCAGACAGGCCGACGATTACAATGAGCAGTTCTTC. Translating it yields CASSIRQADDYNEQFF.

With regard to this clone: The sample holds other DNA sequences that translate to the same CDR3. The chain has TRBV18 and TRBJ1-5; a possible D gene is TRBD1 (5 bases). Germline lookup yields CDR1 KGHSH and CDR2 LQKENI. The CDR3 is 14 amino acids. Trimming left V 4 bases short and J 4 bases short, with 11 bases between. The CDR3 spells CASSLQGGNQPQHF. The CDR3, as DNA: TGTGCCAGCTCACTTCAGGGTGGGAATCAGCCCCAGCATTTT.

This clone was detected only once. This chain connects TRBV20-1 to TRBJ1-1; no firm D call. V lost 2 bases, J lost 6 bases, and 7 bases lay in between. The CDR3 contains 11 residues. The germline V gene encodes CDR1 DFQATT and CDR2 SNEGSKA (reference sequence). The CDR3 reads CSARRRAEAFF. The DNA of the CDR3 is TGCAGTGCTAGACGAAGGGCTGAAGCTTTCTTT.

The chain combines TRBV18 with TRBJ2-7; TRBD1 matches 8 bases. J was trimmed by 7 bases and V by 4 bases; bases with no gene match: 3. The CDR3 covers 12 residues. Germline CDR1 KGHSH, CDR2 LQKENI. CDR3 bases: TGTGCCAGCTCACTCAACAGGGGGGAGCAGTACTTC. Translated, it gives CASSLNRGEQYF.

The rearrangement joins TRBV5-8 to TRBJ1-5, with D maybe TRBD1 (5 bases). Germline V gene lookup returns CDR1 SGHTS and CDR2 YDEGEE. The CDR3 loop spans 14 amino acids. V was shortened by 4 bases and J by 4 bases, with 12 bases between the two germline ends. This chain's CDR3 is CASSGRTRNQPQHF. The CDR3 bases are TGTGCCAGCAGCGGACGGACACGTAATCAGCCCCAGCATTTT.

This clone has just one count. The chain is built from TRBV7-8 and TRBJ1-5, with TRBD1 matching 9 bases. The ends lost 2 bases at V and 1 base at J; junction bases unmatched: 3. Germline V gene sequence: CDR1 SGHVS, CDR2 FQNEAQ. This CDR3 contains 16 residues. The CDR3 nucleotides read TGTGCCAGCAGCTTATGGGGACAGGGAAGCAATCAGCCCCAGCATTTT. This gives the protein CASSLWGQGSNQPQHF.

This chain uses TRBV2 with TRBJ2-7; 8 bases are shared with TRBD2. The trim removed 11 bases at V and 9 bases at J, leaving 15 bases unmatched. Germline CDR1 and CDR2: SNHLY and FYNNEI. This CDR3 has 13 amino acids. The CDR3 DNA sequence: TGTGCCGGGGGGAATAGCGGGGTCGTGGGGCAGTACTTC. Protein: CAGGNSGVVGQYF. Looking up the rest from reference TRBV2 and TRBJ2-7 gives the full variable domain: EPEVTQTPSHQVTQMGQEVILRCVPISNHLYFYWYRQILGQKVEFLVSFYNNEISEKSEIFDDQFSVERPDGSNFTLKIRSTKLEDSAMYFCAGGNSGVVGQYFGPGTRLTVT.

The chain recombines TRBV9 with TRBJ1-2; 7 bases agree with TRBD1. CDR3 length equals 14 residues. V was clipped by 3 bases and J by 6 bases; unmatched bases: 8. Looked up from germline, CDR1 is SGDLS and CDR2 is YYNGEE. The CDR3: CASSAQQGRDGYTF. In nucleotides, the CDR3 is TGTGCCAGCAGCGCCCAACAGGGGAGGGATGGCTACACCTTC.

This clone was recorded once. The chain couples TRBV4-1 to TRBJ2-5, with 9 bases lining up with TRBD1. This CDR3 contains 17 residues. Unmatched junction bases numbered 11, after V lost 1 base and J lost 5 bases. Germline values: CDR1 MGHRA, CDR2 YSYEKL. The CDR3 loop reads CASSQAVNRGPRETQYF. The DNA for the CDR3 is TGCGCCAGCAGCCAAGCGGTAAACAGGGGGCCAAGGGAGACCCAGTACTTC.

The chain carries TRBV10-1 and TRBJ2-2; TRBD2 aligns across 9 bases. This CDR3 is 16 amino acids long. Germline CDR1 WNHNN, CDR2 SYGVQD (reference sequence). J was trimmed by 2 bases and V by 3 bases; bases with no gene match: 4. The CDR3 spells CASSDWLAGNTGELFF. The CDR3 nucleotides read TGCGCCAGCAGTGATTGGCTAGCGGGAAACACCGGGGAGCTGTTTTTT.

The chain couples TRBV6-5 to TRBJ1-2, with D maybe TRBD1 (5 bases). V lost 5 bases and J 4 bases, leaving 11 bases between the germline ends. The CDR3 covers 13 residues. Germline V CDR1 and CDR2: MNHEY, SVGAGI. The DNA for the CDR3 is TGTGCCAGCAGTCCAGACAGACTCTATGGCTACACCTTC. This sequence encodes CASSPDRLYGYTF.

This clone rates as medium-sized (0.01 to 0.1%). V is TRBV10-1 and J is TRBJ2-1, with D unresolved. There are 12 residues in the CDR3. Trimming shortened V by 3 bases and J by 5 bases, and 5 bases separated the two germline ends. In germline, CDR1 is WNHNN, CDR2 SYGVQD (reference sequence). As DNA, the CDR3 is TGCGCCAGCAGTGAACTGGACAATGAGCAGTTCTTC. The encoded protein is CASSELDNEQFF.

The chain carries TRBV7-2 and TRBJ1-2; TRBD1 might be the D (6 bases). Trimming stripped 6 bases from V and 8 bases from J, with 31 bases between. The CDR3 has 18 residues. Germline CDR1 SGHTA, CDR2 FQGNSA. This chain's CDR3 is CASREGHLGRGRSTGYTF. The CDR3 DNA sequence: TGTGCCAGCAGAGAGGGGCACTTGGGGCGGGGGCGAAGTACCGGCTACACCTTC.

V usage is TRBV27 and J usage is TRBJ1-4; no definite D call. The CDR3 sequence is 13 residues long. V lost 0 bases, J lost 5 bases, and 4 bases lay in between. The germline CDR1 and CDR2 sequences are MNHEY and SMNVEV (reference sequence). The CDR3 DNA reads as TGTGCCAGCAGTTTATCGGGAAATGAAAAACTGTTTTTT. Translating gives CASSLSGNEKLFF.

The chain links TRBV27 to TRBJ2-1; TRBD1 might be the D (6 bases). The CDR3 runs 14 residues. Per the germline V gene, CDR1 is MNHEY and CDR2 is SMNVEV (reference sequence). The V gene lost 5 bases and the J gene lost 7 bases, with 15 bases spanning the gap. The CDR3 nucleotides are TGTGCCAGCAGTGTCCTACAGGGTAGTAATGAGCAGTTCTTC. Protein product: CASSVLQGSNEQFF.

The chain joins TRBV9 to TRBJ1-5; TRBD1 is a possible D gene (5 bases). Trimming removed 2 bases at V and 3 bases at J, with 12 bases between. CDR3 length: 15 amino acids. Germline V gene data show CDR1 as SGDLS and CDR2 as YYNGEE. The CDR3 bases are TGTGCCAGCAGCGTCGACAGAAGATTCAATCAGCCCCAGCATTTT. Translation gives CASSVDRRFNQPQHF. Full variable domain (remainder filled in from reference TRBV9 and TRBJ1-5): DSGVTQTPKHLITATGQRVTLRCSPRSGDLSVYWYQQSLDQGLQFLIQYYNGEERAKGNILERFSAQQFPDLHSELNLSSLELGDSALYFCASSVDRRFNQPQHFGDGTRLSIL.

This rearrangement joins TRBV27 to TRBJ2-7, with a possible D match to TRBD2 (5 bases). In germline, CDR1 is MNHEY, CDR2 SMNVEV (reference sequence). This CDR3 has 15 residues. Trimming pared 2 bases from V and 0 bases from J, leaving 11 bases between. DNA of the CDR3: TGTGCCAGCAGTTTAAGTGAGGGAAGCTCCTACGAGCAGTACTTC. This translates into CASSLSEGSSYEQYF.

The chain is built from TRBV19 and TRBJ2-7, with no clear D. Trimming shortened V by 4 bases and J by 4 bases, and 11 bases separated the two germline ends. CDR1 LNHDA and CDR2 SQIVND come from the germline V gene (reference sequence). The CDR3 totals 13 residues. Here the CDR3 DNA reads TGTGCCAGTAGTAGAAAAGACCGGTACGAGCAGTACTTC. Translated: CASSRKDRYEQYF.

The chain combines TRBV6-5 with TRBJ1-6; 11 nucleotides line up with TRBD1. This CDR3 contains 15 residues. Trimming at V came to 3 bases and at J to 10 bases, leaving 5 bases not matched to a gene. Per germline, CDR1 MNHEY and CDR2 SVGAGI. This CDR3 is CASSYGTGGVSPLHF. CDR3 nucleotides: TGTGCCAGCAGTTATGGGACAGGGGGTGTCTCACCCCTCCACTTT.

The V gene is TRBV6-5, the J gene TRBJ1-1; D is ambiguous. Germline V gene data show CDR1 as MNHEY and CDR2 as SVGAGI. This CDR3 has 14 amino acids. Trimming took 6 bases from V and 1 from J, leaving 12 bases between them. CDR3 sequence: CASSRAGGNTEAFF. The CDR3 nucleotides read TGTGCCAGCAGCCGGGCGGGAGGGAACACTGAAGCTTTCTTT.

CDR3 DNA: TGTGCCAGCGGATTTTATGGCTACACCTTC. Its translation is CASGFYGYTF. The gene calls are TRBV2 and TRBJ1-2, with D unclear. The CDR3 loop spans 10 amino acids. V was shortened by 8 bases and J by 5 bases, with 6 bases between the two germline ends. Germline assignment: CDR1 SNHLY and CDR2 FYNNEI.

This rearrangement joins TRBV5-1 to TRBJ2-2; maybe TRBD1 (5 bases). The V gene's germline CDR1 is SGHRS and CDR2 YFSETQ. The CDR3 spans 15 residues. Deletions cut 1 base from V and 1 base from J, with 8 bases between. The CDR3 spells CASSLYRKNTGELFF. As DNA, the CDR3 is TGCGCCAGCAGCTTGTACAGGAAGAACACCGGGGAGCTGTTTTTT.

V and J are TRBV24-1 and TRBJ2-7; D unclear. Germline values: CDR1 KGHDR, CDR2 SFDVKD. This CDR3 has 13 residues. V shed 9 bases and J shed 2 bases, with 13 bases lying between them. CDR3 in amino acids: CATPGRFAYEQYF. The DNA of the CDR3 is TGTGCCACCCCGGGTCGTTTTGCCTACGAGCAGTACTTC.

CDR3 sequence (DNA): TGTGCCAGCAGCCCCCGGCAACCTACTGGAAACACCATATATTTT. Protein product: CASSPRQPTGNTIYF. The chain has TRBV9 and TRBJ1-3; D uncertain. The CDR3 totals 15 residues. Deletions cut 4 bases from V and 2 bases from J, with 13 bases between. Germline assignment: CDR1 SGDLS and CDR2 YYNGEE.

This chain's CDR3 is CASSWGGTSEAFF. CDR3 coding DNA: TGTGCCAGCAGCTGGGGAGGTACCTCTGAAGCTTTCTTT. The V and J genes are TRBV5-4 and TRBJ1-1; D is unresolved. Germline V gene lookup returns CDR1 SGHNT and CDR2 YYREEE (reference sequence). The ends were cut back, 3 bases at V and 6 bases at J, with 12 bases in the middle. The CDR3 totals 13 residues.

This clone came up a few times. The V call is TRBV10-3, the J call TRBJ1-1; 7 positions match TRBD1. The CDR3 spans 18 residues. Germline loops: CDR1 ENHRY, CDR2 SYGVKD. J was trimmed by 1 base and V by 8 bases; bases with no gene match: 19. The CDR3 loop is CAIRPGAGGNPRNTEAFF. CDR3 coding DNA: TGTGCCATCCGCCCGGGGGCAGGGGGTAACCCACGGAACACTGAAGCTTTCTTT.

The chain is built from TRBV7-2 and TRBJ1-5; D remains ambiguous. This CDR3 comprises 15 residues. The ends were cut back, 1 base at V and 6 bases at J, with 13 bases in the middle. Germline lookup yields CDR1 SGHTA and CDR2 FQGNSA. The CDR3 region is CASSLDLDLGQPQHF. DNA of the CDR3: TGTGCCAGCAGCTTAGACTTGGATTTAGGTCAGCCCCAGCATTTT.

The chain is built from TRBV18 and TRBJ1-1, with 8 bases that match TRBD1. Losses at the gene ends were 5 bases for V and 4 bases for J; bases not matched to a gene: 6. The CDR3 has 14 residues. CDR1 KGHSH and CDR2 LQKENI come from the germline V gene. CDR3 in DNA: TGTGCCAGCTCAGGACAGGGAAGGGTCACTGAAGCTTTCTTT. Encoded protein: CASSGQGRVTEAFF.

The genes are TRBV18 and TRBJ1-2; possible D gene TRBD1, 5 bases. With 3 bases removed from V and 2 bases from J, the gap between germline ends came to 13 bases. Germline lookup yields CDR1 KGHSH and CDR2 LQKENI. CDR3 size: 15 residues. The CDR3 DNA sequence: TGTGCCAGCTCACCCTCCACGGGGGAGAACTATGGCTACACCTTC. Its protein is CASSPSTGENYGYTF.

This clone was observed once. This chain links TRBV29-1 with TRBJ2-1, with 14 bases lining up with TRBD2. V dropped 7 bases and J dropped 8; count of bases not matched to a gene: 4. Germline V gene data show CDR1 as SQVTM and CDR2 as ANQGSEA. The CDR3 has 13 amino acids. The CDR3 region has the DNA TGCAGCGGGGGACTAGCGGGAGCCCATGAGCAGTTCTTC. Protein: CSGGLAGAHEQFF.

This chain joins TRBV7-2 and TRBJ1-2; tentative D call: TRBD1 (5 bases). The CDR3 spans 14 residues. CDR1 is SGHTA and CDR2 is FQGNSA in the germline V gene. The germline V and J ends were trimmed by 6 bases and 8 bases, with 19 bases remaining between them. CDR3 amino acids: CASSSESGQGGYTF. The CDR3 DNA follows: TGTGCCAGCAGTTCAGAATCGGGGCAAGGAGGCTACACCTTC.